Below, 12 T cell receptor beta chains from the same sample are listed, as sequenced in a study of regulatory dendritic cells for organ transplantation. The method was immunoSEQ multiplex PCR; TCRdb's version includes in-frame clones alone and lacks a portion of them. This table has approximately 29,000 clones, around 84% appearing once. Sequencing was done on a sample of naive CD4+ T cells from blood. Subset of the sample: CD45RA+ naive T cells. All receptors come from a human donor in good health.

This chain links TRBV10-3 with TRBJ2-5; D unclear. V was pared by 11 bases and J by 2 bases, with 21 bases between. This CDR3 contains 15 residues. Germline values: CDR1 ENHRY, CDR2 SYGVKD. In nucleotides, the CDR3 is TGTGCCGGATCCCGCGGTCAGCAAGAACAAGAGACCCAGTACTTC. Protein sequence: CAGSRGQQEQETQYF.

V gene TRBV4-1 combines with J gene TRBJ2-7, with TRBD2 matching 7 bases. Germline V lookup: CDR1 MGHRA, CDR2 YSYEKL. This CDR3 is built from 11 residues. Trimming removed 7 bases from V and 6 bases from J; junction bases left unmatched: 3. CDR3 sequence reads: CASKGGREQYF. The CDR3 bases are TGCGCCAGCAAGGGAGGGCGCGAGCAGTACTTC.

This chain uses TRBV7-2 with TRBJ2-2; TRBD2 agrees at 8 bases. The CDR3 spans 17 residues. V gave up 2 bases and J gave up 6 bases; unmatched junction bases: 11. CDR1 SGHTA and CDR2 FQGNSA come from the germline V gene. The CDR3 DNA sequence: TGTGCCAGCAGCTTACGGATGGCGGGGGGCCAGGCCGGGGAGCTGTTTTTT. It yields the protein CASSLRMAGGQAGELFF.

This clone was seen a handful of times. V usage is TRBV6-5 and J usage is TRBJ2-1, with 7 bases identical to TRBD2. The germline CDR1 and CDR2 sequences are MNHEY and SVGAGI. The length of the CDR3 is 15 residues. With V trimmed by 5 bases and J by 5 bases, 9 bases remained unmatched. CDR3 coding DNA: TGTGCCAGCAGTCCTCCGGGGGGTCACCACAATGAGCAGTTCTTC. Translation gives CASSPPGGHHNEQFF.

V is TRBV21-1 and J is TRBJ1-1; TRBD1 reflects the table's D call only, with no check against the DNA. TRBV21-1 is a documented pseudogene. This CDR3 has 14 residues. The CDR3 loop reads CASSTGTQNTEAFF. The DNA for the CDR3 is TGTGCCAGCAGCACGGGGACACAGAACACTGAAGCTTTCTTT.

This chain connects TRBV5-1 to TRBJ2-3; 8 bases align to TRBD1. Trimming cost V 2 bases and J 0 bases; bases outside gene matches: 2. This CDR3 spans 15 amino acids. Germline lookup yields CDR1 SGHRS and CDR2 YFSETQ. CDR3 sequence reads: CASSFQGASTDTQYF. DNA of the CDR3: TGCGCCAGCAGCTTTCAGGGGGCGAGCACAGATACGCAGTATTTT.

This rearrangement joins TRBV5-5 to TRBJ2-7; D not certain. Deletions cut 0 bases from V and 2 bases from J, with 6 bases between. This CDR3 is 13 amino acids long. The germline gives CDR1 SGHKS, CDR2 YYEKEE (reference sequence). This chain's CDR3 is CASSLDTAYEQYF. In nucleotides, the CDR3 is TGTGCCAGCAGCTTGGACACAGCCTACGAGCAGTACTTC.

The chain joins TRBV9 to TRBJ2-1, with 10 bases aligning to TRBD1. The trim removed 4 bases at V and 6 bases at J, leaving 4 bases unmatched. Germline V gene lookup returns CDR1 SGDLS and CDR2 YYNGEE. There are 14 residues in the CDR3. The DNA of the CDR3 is TGTGCCAGCAGCAACCGGGACAGGGGCAATGAGCAGTTCTTC. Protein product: CASSNRDRGNEQFF.

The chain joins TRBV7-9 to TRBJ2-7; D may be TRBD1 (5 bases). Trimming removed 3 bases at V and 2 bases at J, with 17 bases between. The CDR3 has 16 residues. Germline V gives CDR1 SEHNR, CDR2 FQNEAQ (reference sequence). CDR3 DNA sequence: TGTGCCAGCAGCTTTGCCCGACAGAGCGATGCCTACGAGCAGTACTTC. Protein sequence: CASSFARQSDAYEQYF.

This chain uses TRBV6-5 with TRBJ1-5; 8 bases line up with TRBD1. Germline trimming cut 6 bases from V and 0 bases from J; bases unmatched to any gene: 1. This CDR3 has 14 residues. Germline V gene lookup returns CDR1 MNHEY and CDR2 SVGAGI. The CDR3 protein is CASRGQVSNQPQHF. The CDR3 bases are TGTGCCAGCAGGGGACAGGTTAGCAATCAGCCCCAGCATTTT.

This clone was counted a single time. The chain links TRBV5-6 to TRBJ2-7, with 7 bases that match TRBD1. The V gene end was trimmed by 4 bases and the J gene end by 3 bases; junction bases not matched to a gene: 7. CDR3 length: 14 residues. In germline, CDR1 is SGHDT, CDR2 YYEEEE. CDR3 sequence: CASSKRDSFYEQYF. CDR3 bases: TGTGCCAGCAGCAAAAGGGACAGTTTCTACGAGCAGTACTTC.

The CDR3 DNA sequence: TGTGCCAGCTCACCACAGGGGACCTACGAGCAGTACTTC. Translation: CASSPQGTYEQYF. The V gene is TRBV18, the J gene TRBJ2-7, with D possibly being TRBD1 (5 bases). Between the trimmed V and J ends, which lost 1 base and 2 bases, there was a span of 6 bases. Germline V CDR1 and CDR2: KGHSH, LQKENI. The CDR3 is 13 amino acids.